Listed below are T cell receptor beta chains from one sample, sequenced in a study of CD8+CD57+ T cells in acquired aplastic anemia. MiXCR was run by TCRdb on the reads, yielding one entry per CDR3 protein. The data contain 150,000 to 170,000 distinct CDR3 sequences, over 50% of them seen just once; the ten biggest clones take up around 12%. The sequenced material came from sorted CD4+, CD8+, or CD8+CD57+ T cells (not recorded which) from PBMCs. These receptors originate from a human donor with aplastic anemia. CDR3s include the opening cysteine and the closing phenylalanine or tryptophan. A D gene is named only where the DNA matches it firmly. Clone sizes are given selectively: once, few, many, or a class where the clone is expanded.

J: TRBJ1-2
D: .
size: many
V: TRBV2
CDR3: CAILLGSDYGYTF
DNA: TGTGCCATCCTATTGGGCAGCGACTATGGCTACACCTTC

J: TRBJ2-1
D: .
size: .
V: TRBV15
CDR3: CATSRGRNEQFF
DNA: TGTGCCACCAGCAGAGGGCGCAATGAGCAGTTCTTC

J: TRBJ1-1
D: TRBD1
size: .
V: TRBV20-1
CDR3: CSARAGTGDTEAFF
DNA: TGCAGTGCTAGGGCCGGGACAGGGGACACTGAAGCTTTCTTT

J: TRBJ2-1
D: TRBD2
size: once
V: TRBV7-7
CDR3: CASSWASGGDNEQFF
DNA: TGTGCCAGCAGCTGGGCTAGCGGGGGAGACAATGAGCAGTTCTTC

J: TRBJ2-3
D: TRBD2
size: .
V: TRBV7-2
CDR3: CASSLAGPLPDTQYF
DNA: TGTGCCAGCAGCCTAGCGGGGCCCCTGCCAGATACGCAGTATTTT

J: TRBJ2-7
D: .
size: many
V: TRBV4-1
CDR3: CASSQGTSYEQYF
DNA: TGCGCCAGCAGCCAAGGGACCTCCTACGAGCAGTACTTC

J: TRBJ1-1
D: TRBD1
size: .
V: TRBV24-1
CDR3: CATSDTGLTGTNTEAFF
DNA: TGTGCCACCAGTGATACTGGGTTGACAGGGACGAACACTGAAGCTTTCTTT

J: TRBJ2-7
D: .
size: many
V: TRBV5-1
CDR3: CASSGSSYEQYF
DNA: TGCGCCAGCAGTGGCAGCTCCTACGAGCAGTACTTC

J: TRBJ1-2
D: .
size: many
V: TRBV14
CDR3: CASSPPPGRHYGYTF
DNA: TGTGCCAGCAGCCCACCCCCGGGACGGCACTATGGCTACACCTTC

J: TRBJ1-2
D: .
size: few
V: TRBV12-3/TRBV12-4
CDR3: CASSLSSEGTRYGYTF
DNA: TGTGCCAGCAGTTTATCATCCGAGGGGACCCGCTATGGCTACACCTTC